The 14 T cell receptor beta chains listed next were all sequenced from one sample in a study of control samples from healthy donors and cancer patients. Assay used: immunoSEQ multiplex PCR; TCRdb lists only in-frame clones, some missing. Seen here are about 98,000 clones, 82% observed once, and the top ten hold about 2%. Sequences were obtained from blood. The receptors come from a man aged 60-69 years in good health.

The chain combines TRBV4-1 with TRBJ2-1; TRBD2 aligns across 12 bases. The germline gives CDR1 MGHRA, CDR2 YSYEKL. Trimming cost V 1 base and J 5 bases; bases outside gene matches: 9. The CDR3 covers 18 residues. The CDR3 loop reads CASSQGTSGAVGNNEQFF. The CDR3 DNA reads TGCGCCAGCAGCCAAGGGACTAGCGGGGCCGTGGGAAACAATGAGCAGTTCTTC.

The J gene is TRBJ1-4, the V gene TRBV4-2, with D possibly matching TRBD1 (5 bases). V lost 3 bases and J 0 bases, leaving 14 bases between the germline ends. Germline lookup yields CDR1 LGHNA and CDR2 YNFKEQ. There are 17 residues in the CDR3. CDR3 in amino acids: CASSHVPAGTTNEKLFF. CDR3 nucleotide sequence: TGTGCCAGCAGCCACGTGCCCGCAGGGACAACTAATGAAAAACTGTTTTTT.

The V and J genes are TRBV7-9 and TRBJ1-2; 7 positions agree with TRBD1. CDR1 is SEHNR, CDR2 FQNEAQ, per germline (reference sequence). V was pared by 5 bases and J by 1 base, with 10 bases of the junction left unmatched. The CDR3 covers 16 residues. The CDR3 coding sequence is TGTGCCAGCAGCCCTCAGGGGGGACAAATTAACTATGGCTACACCTTC. Its protein product is CASSPQGGQINYGYTF.

The rearrangement joins TRBV9 to TRBJ2-1, with 7 bases lining up with TRBD2. CDR1 SGDLS and CDR2 YYNGEE come from the germline V gene. The CDR3 spans 15 residues. V trimming: 0 bases; J trimming: 0 bases; junction bases outside the gene matches: 0. The DNA of the CDR3 is TGTGCCAGCAGCGTAGCGGGGGGCTCCTACAATGAGCAGTTCTTC. This translates into CASSVAGGSYNEQFF.

This chain connects TRBV5-1 to TRBJ2-3; 9 bases agree with TRBD2. The V gene's germline CDR1 is SGHRS and CDR2 YFSETQ. V was pared by 4 bases and J by 6 bases, with 12 bases of the junction left unmatched. The CDR3 sequence is 16 residues long. CDR3 nucleotide sequence: TGCGCCAGCAGCCCTGGACTAGCGCACCTCCGGGATACGCAGTATTTT. The encoded protein is CASSPGLAHLRDTQYF.

The chain recombines TRBV4-2 with TRBJ2-7; 7 bases line up with TRBD1. Germline CDR1 is LGHNA and CDR2 is YNFKEQ. This CDR3 has 15 residues. Trimming at V came to 0 bases and at J to 1 base, leaving 3 bases not matched to a gene. The CDR3 is CASSQDPGQSYEQYF. CDR3 coding DNA: TGTGCCAGCAGCCAAGATCCGGGACAGTCCTACGAGCAGTACTTC.

The chain has TRBV3-1 (or the pseudogene TRBV3-2) and TRBJ2-7; 12 nucleotides match TRBD2. Unmatched junction bases numbered 1, after V lost 4 bases and J lost 9 bases. Germline V CDR1 and CDR2: LGHDT, YNNKEL (reference sequence). This CDR3 spans 12 amino acids. The CDR3 nucleotides are TGTGCCAGCAGCCGGGGACTAGCGGGGCAGTACTTC. It encodes CASSRGLAGQYF.

This chain connects TRBV19 to TRBJ1-5; 8 nucleotides align to TRBD1. The CDR3 totals 17 residues. With 0 bases clipped from V and 4 bases from J, the junction kept 8 bases outside the gene matches. Germline CDR1 LNHDA, CDR2 SQIVND (reference sequence). CDR3 sequence: CASSIDGQGLRNQPQHF. CDR3 DNA: TGTGCCAGTAGTATAGACGGACAGGGCCTACGGAATCAGCCCCAGCATTTT.

The rearrangement joins TRBV15 to TRBJ1-5; the D is unclear. The V gene lost 0 bases and the J gene lost 5 bases, with 8 bases spanning the gap. The CDR3 is made up of 14 amino acids. In germline, CDR1 is LNHNV, CDR2 YYDKDF (reference sequence). The CDR3: CATSRDRGYQPQHF. In nucleotides, the CDR3 is TGTGCCACCAGCAGAGATCGGGGTTATCAGCCCCAGCATTTT.

This clone occurred many times. The chain joins TRBV11-2 to TRBJ2-5; perhaps TRBD1 as D (6 bases). The CDR3 is 15 amino acids. Germline V gene lookup returns CDR1 SGHAT and CDR2 FQNNGV. Trimming took 1 base from V and 7 from J, leaving 16 bases between them. The CDR3 region is CASSLVLGATMTQYF. CDR3 nucleotide sequence: TGTGCCAGCAGCTTAGTGCTGGGGGCAACAATGACCCAGTACTTC.

The rearrangement joins TRBV30 to TRBJ2-1; possible D gene TRBD2, 5 bases. The CDR3 extends over 13 amino acids. Germline lookup yields CDR1 GTSNPN and CDR2 SVGIG (reference sequence). Between the trimmed V and J ends, which lost 1 base and 4 bases, there was a span of 8 bases. The CDR3 here is CAWSETRYNEQFF. The CDR3 nucleotides are TGTGCCTGGAGTGAAACTAGATACAATGAGCAGTTCTTC. The variable domain in full, completed from reference TRBV30 and TRBJ2-1, reads SQTIHQWPATLVQPVGSPLSLECTVEGTSNPNLYWYRQAAGRGLQLLFYSVGIGQISSEVPQNLSASRPQDRQFILSSKKLLLSDSGFYLCAWSETRYNEQFFGPGTRLTVL.

V gene TRBV15 combines with J gene TRBJ2-1; 8 positions match TRBD1. The J segment lost 7 bases and the V segment lost 1 base, leaving 6 bases of the junction unmatched. This CDR3 spans 15 amino acids. Germline values: CDR1 LNHNV, CDR2 YYDKDF (reference sequence). CDR3 DNA: TGTGCCACCAGCAGAGGGAGACAGGGGAAGAATGAGCAGTTCTTC. As protein: CATSRGRQGKNEQFF.

In this sample, this clone turned up many times. This chain uses TRBV5-1 with TRBJ1-4; D call uncertain. Germline CDR1 is SGHRS and CDR2 is YFSETQ. V shed 4 bases and J shed 3 bases, with 10 bases lying between them. The CDR3 extends over 14 amino acids. This CDR3 is CASSAERANEKLFF. For the CDR3, the DNA is TGCGCCAGCAGCGCCGAGAGGGCTAATGAAAAACTGTTTTTT.

In its sample, this clone was seen a few times. At one end, the junction sequence differs from germline, possibly due to a read error. The J gene is TRBJ1-5, the V gene TRBV10-1; D remains ambiguous. CDR3 length equals 12 residues. The germline gives CDR1 WNHNN, CDR2 SYGVQD (reference sequence). CDR3 coding DNA: TGCGCCAGCAGTGAGAATAAGGGCGCCCCCAATTTT. Translation: CASSENKGAPNF.